These 17 T cell receptor beta chains were sequenced from one sample in a study of blood T cell repertoires in COVID-19. Profiled with immunoSEQ multiplex PCR; TCRdb holds only in-frame clones, not every one. The sample shows fewer than 250,000 clones, approximately 86% of them seen only once. The sequenced material came from peripheral blood. The receptor set was obtained from a man in his 60s with acute or convalescent COVID-19.

The chain links TRBV5-4 to TRBJ2-2, with D uncertain. The CDR3 has 12 residues. The V end was cut by 4 bases, the J end by 9 bases, with 10 bases between. Germline CDR1 and CDR2: SGHNT and YYREEE (reference sequence). The DNA of the CDR3 is TGTGCCAGCAGCCTGGACGGTAGGGAGCTGTTTTTT. Translation: CASSLDGRELFF.

The chain recombines TRBV7-6 with TRBJ2-3; D possibly corresponds to TRBD2 (7 bases). Per germline, CDR1 SGHVS and CDR2 FNYEAQ. V was pared by 2 bases and J by 0 bases, with 18 bases between. The CDR3 contains 18 residues. CDR3 sequence: CASSLRAGAVASTDTQYF. The CDR3 region has the DNA TGTGCCAGCAGCTTACGGGCGGGGGCCGTGGCTAGCACAGATACGCAGTATTTT.

CDR3 residues: CASSYDATGSGNTIYF. CDR3 bases: TGTGCCAGCAGTTATGATGCGACAGGTTCTGGAAACACCATATATTTT. The chain employs TRBV6-5 and TRBJ1-3, with D tentatively TRBD1 (6 bases). Germline lookup yields CDR1 MNHEY and CDR2 SVGAGI. The CDR3 is 16 amino acids. V lost 3 bases and J lost 1, with 13 bases in between.

The gene calls are TRBV19 and TRBJ1-1; D is perhaps TRBD1 (6 bases). The germline V gene has CDR1 LNHDA and CDR2 SQIVND (reference sequence). CDR3 size: 13 residues. Trimming left V 0 bases short and J 4 bases short, with 6 bases between. The CDR3 nucleotides read TGTGCCAGTAGTATAGAACAGGGCACTGAAGCTTTCTTT. Its translation is CASSIEQGTEAFF.

The rearrangement joins TRBV19 to TRBJ2-7; TRBD1 agrees at 7 bases. The CDR3 contains 14 residues. Germline V gene sequence: CDR1 LNHDA, CDR2 SQIVND (reference sequence). V was clipped by 5 bases and J by 2 bases; unmatched bases: 6. CDR3 sequence (DNA): TGTGCCAGTAGTCCGGCAGGGGGTCCCTACGAGCAGTACTTC. Its translation: CASSPAGGPYEQYF.

The J gene is TRBJ1-3, the V gene TRBV5-6; 7 bases match TRBD1. Germline V lookup: CDR1 SGHDT, CDR2 YYEEEE. The junction had 8 bases not matched to a gene; V was cut back by 7 bases and J by 1 base. This CDR3 spans 15 amino acids. The CDR3 loop is CASEETGFSGNTIYF. CDR3 DNA: TGTGCCAGCGAAGAGACAGGGTTTTCTGGAAACACCATATATTTT.

V usage is TRBV28 and J usage is TRBJ2-3; 11 bases align to TRBD1. Germline assignment: CDR1 MDHEN and CDR2 SYDVKM. CDR3 length equals 15 residues. V lost 5 bases to trimming and J lost 5 bases; unmatched junction nucleotides: 6. The DNA of the CDR3 is TGTGCCAGCAGTCAGGACAGGGGGCGCGAAGATACGCAGTATTTT. This encodes CASSQDRGREDTQYF.

As concerns this clone: This specimen includes other DNA sequences encoding the same CDR3. V is TRBV7-2 and J is TRBJ2-7, with TRBD2 as a possible D gene (6 bases). Germline loops: CDR1 SGHTA, CDR2 FQGNSA. This CDR3 has 13 amino acids. Trimming cost V 1 base and J 3 bases, with 7 bases left between them. The CDR3 coding sequence is TGTGCCAGCAGCTTAGTTAGCGGCTACGAGCAGTACTTC. As protein: CASSLVSGYEQYF.

The chain carries TRBV6-6 and TRBJ1-5; D may be TRBD1 (5 bases). This CDR3 region has 11 residues. Germline V gene sequence: CDR1 MNHNY, CDR2 SVGAGI (reference sequence). V dropped 7 bases and J dropped 7 bases, with 8 bases sitting between them. The CDR3 nucleotides are TGTGCCAGCACCCCAGGGCAGCCCCAGCATTTT. This encodes CASTPGQPQHF.

The V call is TRBV4-2, the J call TRBJ2-1; TRBD2 aligns across 10 bases. The CDR3 contains 18 residues. Germline V gives CDR1 LGHNA, CDR2 YNFKEQ. The V gene end was trimmed by 0 bases and the J gene end by 4 bases; junction bases not matched to a gene: 9. The CDR3, as DNA: TGTGCCAGCAGCCAAGAAGGCCCTAGCGGGGGAATATACAATGAGCAGTTCTTC. Translation: CASSQEGPSGGIYNEQFF.

The chain employs TRBV5-4 and TRBJ2-5; TRBD2 matches at 9 bases. V gave up 1 base and J gave up 5 bases; unmatched junction bases: 9. Germline V CDR1 and CDR2: SGHNT, YYREEE (reference sequence). The CDR3 covers 16 residues. CDR3 coding DNA: TGTGCCAGCAGCTTGAAAAGCGGGGGGCCTCCCGAGACCCAGTACTTC. Its translation is CASSLKSGGPPETQYF.

This sequence joins TRBV15 and TRBJ1-4, with D possibly being TRBD1 (6 bases). The ends were cut back, 0 bases at V and 4 bases at J, with 12 bases in the middle. The germline V gene has CDR1 LNHNV and CDR2 YYDKDF (reference sequence). The CDR3 has 16 residues. The CDR3 spells CATSRDWGGRNEKLFF. The CDR3 DNA reads TGTGCCACCAGCAGAGATTGGGGGGGCCGTAATGAAAAACTGTTTTTT.

For the CDR3, the DNA is TGTGCCAGCAGCGCAGGGTTGGAAAAACTGTTTTTT. This sequence encodes CASSAGLEKLFF. The rearrangement joins TRBV7-6 to TRBJ1-4; possibly TRBD1 for D (5 bases). V was cut by 5 bases and J by 8 bases, with 9 bases left in between. This CDR3 has 12 amino acids. CDR1 and CDR2 (germline): SGHVS, FNYEAQ.

This chain links TRBV3-1 (or the pseudogene TRBV3-2) with TRBJ2-5, with 9 nucleotides matching TRBD1. The germline V gene has CDR1 LGHDT and CDR2 YNNKEL (reference sequence). The CDR3 consists of 13 residues. The J segment lost 5 bases and the V segment lost 7 bases, leaving 5 bases of the junction unmatched. CDR3 in amino acids: CASNRDRAETQYF. As DNA, the CDR3 is TGTGCCAGCAACAGGGACAGGGCTGAGACCCAGTACTTC.

The gene calls are TRBV6-5 and TRBJ2-1; D might be TRBD2 (6 bases). Trimming removed 6 bases from V and 7 bases from J, with 13 bases in between. The CDR3 is 13 amino acids. Germline lookup yields CDR1 MNHEY and CDR2 SVGAGI. The CDR3 spells CASRLEGTNEQFF. For the CDR3, the DNA is TGTGCCAGCAGATTGGAGGGTACAAATGAGCAGTTCTTC.

This clone was detected once. The chain combines TRBV7-2 with TRBJ1-6; D call uncertain. This CDR3 spans 15 amino acids. Trimming pared 1 base from V and 10 bases from J, leaving 14 bases between. Germline loops: CDR1 SGHTA, CDR2 FQGNSA. The CDR3 nucleotides read TGTGCCAGCAGCTTAGGGTCGGCGGATGGGTCACCCCTCCACTTT. It yields the protein CASSLGSADGSPLHF.

This chain uses TRBV5-4 with TRBJ2-3; weak D call: TRBD2 (5 bases). Germline V CDR1 and CDR2: SGHNT, YYREEE (reference sequence). The CDR3 is made up of 14 amino acids. V was shortened by 3 bases and J by 1 base, with 9 bases between the two germline ends. CDR3 nucleotide sequence: TGTGCCAGCAGCTCCCCAGCGGGCACAGATACGCAGTATTTT. It specifies CASSSPAGTDTQYF.